The 27 T cell receptor beta chains below come from one sample, sequenced in a study of T cell responses to AZD1222 COVID-19 vaccine. Generated by immunoSEQ multiplex PCR, the TCRdb table keeps only in-frame clones and is missing some. The table records about 140,000 clones, roughly 92% of them present only once. The sample consisted of peripheral blood, taken on day 0 of AZD1222 vaccination. The receptors here all came from an adult in good health.

The chain recombines TRBV4-1 with TRBJ2-5; D perhaps matches TRBD2 (6 bases). V gave up 0 bases and J gave up 7 bases, with 9 bases separating them. CDR1 is MGHRA, CDR2 YSYEKL, per germline. The CDR3 consists of 13 residues. In DNA form, the CDR3 reads TGCGCCAGCAGCCAAGATCTGGGAGGGACCCAGTACTTC. Protein product: CASSQDLGGTQYF.

This chain links TRBV12-5 with TRBJ2-4; D possibly corresponds to TRBD2 (6 bases). Germline V gives CDR1 LGHNT, CDR2 FRNRAP. The V end was cut by 9 bases, the J end by 8 bases, with 38 bases between. This CDR3 has 20 residues. Here the CDR3 DNA reads TGTGCTAGACGGGCAGACAGCAGATACGGCGGGACGGCTCGTACGGACATTCAGTACTTC. This gives the protein CARRADSRYGGTARTDIQYF.

This chain uses TRBV10-3 with TRBJ1-1; 7 bases are shared with TRBD1. Per germline, CDR1 ENHRY and CDR2 SYGVKD. This CDR3 region has 13 residues. V shed 7 bases, J shed 7 bases, and the junction held 9 bases outside the gene matches. DNA of the CDR3: TGTGCCATCATGGGTACAGGGGACAATGAAGCTTTCTTT. This translates into CAIMGTGDNEAFF.

The chain joins TRBV10-3 to TRBJ1-2; D not certain. The CDR3 extends over 12 amino acids. The ends were cut back, 6 bases at V and 2 bases at J, with 7 bases in the middle. Germline V gene sequence: CDR1 ENHRY, CDR2 SYGVKD. The CDR3 coding sequence is TGTGCCATCAGACCTTCGAACTATGGCTACACCTTC. This codes for CAIRPSNYGYTF.

The V call is TRBV6-5, the J call TRBJ2-1, with D perhaps TRBD2 (5 bases). From germline, CDR1 is MNHEY and CDR2 SVGAGI. The CDR3 runs 13 residues. V was pared by 5 bases and J by 7 bases, with 12 bases between. The CDR3 loop reads CASSTIPGNEQFF. DNA for the CDR3: TGTGCCAGCAGTACGATCCCGGGGAATGAGCAGTTCTTC.

J is TRBJ2-7 and V is TRBV3-1 (or the pseudogene TRBV3-2); TRBD2 is a possible D gene (6 bases). V lost 4 bases to trimming and J lost 2 bases, with 15 bases between them. The CDR3 runs to 15 residues. CDR1 is LGHDT and CDR2 is YNNKEL in the germline V gene (reference sequence). The CDR3 sequence: CASSPSGPNTYEQYF. CDR3 bases: TGTGCCAGCAGCCCAAGCGGGCCCAACACCTACGAGCAGTACTTC.

This clone was observed a single time. The V call is TRBV19, the J call TRBJ1-5; D might be TRBD1 (5 bases). This CDR3 spans 16 amino acids. Germline CDR1 is LNHDA and CDR2 is SQIVND (reference sequence). Trimming removed 2 bases from V and 1 base from J, with 12 bases in between. CDR3 amino acids: CASSIRSAGSNQPQHF. CDR3 DNA: TGTGCCAGTAGTATAAGGTCGGCAGGGAGCAATCAGCCCCAGCATTTT.

This clone occurred a few times. The chain carries TRBV28 and TRBJ2-1; D may match TRBD1 or TRBD2 (5 bases each). The ends were cut back, 7 bases at V and 3 bases at J, with 13 bases in the middle. Germline V gene data show CDR1 as MDHEN and CDR2 as SYDVKM. The length of the CDR3 is 14 residues. The CDR3 nucleotides read TGTGCCAGCACCTACGGGACCTTCTACAATGAGCAGTTCTTC. Residues: CASTYGTFYNEQFF.

This chain uses TRBV19 with TRBJ2-2; TRBD2 is a possible D gene (6 bases). Trimming removed 3 bases from V and 7 bases from J, with 15 bases in between. The CDR3 contains 15 residues. Germline-derived CDR1 and CDR2 are LNHDA and SQIVND (reference sequence). The CDR3 loop is CASSIGGGEVGELFF. CDR3 in DNA: TGTGCCAGTAGTATTGGGGGAGGAGAGGTCGGGGAGCTGTTTTTT.

This clone was counted a few times. The rearrangement joins TRBV6-2 or TRBV6-3 to TRBJ2-7; no firm D call. V gave up 5 bases and J gave up 5 bases, with 7 bases separating them. CDR1 is MNHEY, CDR2 SVGEGT, per germline. The length of the CDR3 is 11 residues. CDR3 coding DNA: TGTGCCAGCAGTATGTCAGACGAGCAGTACTTC. This encodes CASSMSDEQYF.

The chain combines TRBV11-2 with TRBJ1-4; D is possibly TRBD1 (5 bases). The V end was cut by 6 bases, the J end by 11 bases, with 25 bases between. The CDR3 spans 16 residues. Germline CDR1 and CDR2: SGHAT and FQNNGV. DNA of the CDR3: TGTGCCAGCAGTATTCAATCACAGGCTCGGTTGAGCAAACTGTTTTTT. Its translation: CASSIQSQARLSKLFF.

The V gene is TRBV4-2, the J gene TRBJ2-1; 12 nucleotides line up with TRBD2. Unmatched junction bases numbered 4, after V lost 2 bases and J lost 5 bases. The germline gives CDR1 LGHNA, CDR2 YNFKEQ. This CDR3 is 16 amino acids long. The CDR3 DNA is TGTGCCAGCAGCCAAATTCTAGCGGGAGGGGACAATGAGCAGTTCTTC. Amino acid sequence: CASSQILAGGDNEQFF.

The chain recombines TRBV5-1 with TRBJ1-2, with 8 bases identical to TRBD1. CDR1 is SGHRS and CDR2 is YFSETQ in the germline V gene. With V trimmed by 4 bases and J by 0 bases, 8 bases remained unmatched. This CDR3 spans 16 amino acids. The CDR3 protein is CASSAGTGEPNYGYTF. The CDR3 nucleotides read TGCGCCAGCAGCGCAGGGACAGGAGAACCTAACTATGGCTACACCTTC.

The CDR3 sequence is CASSLASTVVNEQYF. The DNA of the CDR3 is TGTGCCAGCAGCTTAGCTTCTACAGTAGTAAACGAGCAGTACTTC. V and J are TRBV7-8 and TRBJ2-7; D gene ambiguous. This CDR3 spans 15 amino acids. The V and J ends lost 0 bases and 5 bases respectively, with 14 bases between them. The germline gives CDR1 SGHVS, CDR2 FQNEAQ.

The chain has TRBV19 and TRBJ2-7; 7 bases match TRBD2. CDR3 length: 16 amino acids. Germline CDR1 reads LNHDA; CDR2 reads SQIVND (reference sequence). J was trimmed by 6 bases and V by 3 bases; bases with no gene match: 14. In DNA form, the CDR3 reads TGTGCCAGTAGTATTGGGTTTTCGGGCGGGAGCCGCGAGCAGTACTTC. Translated: CASSIGFSGGSREQYF. Full variable domain (remainder filled in from reference TRBV19 and TRBJ2-7): DGGITQSPKYLFRKEGQNVTLSCEQNLNHDAMYWYRQDPGQGLRLIYYSQIVNDFQKGDIAEGYSVSREKKESFPLTVTSAQKNPTAFYLCASSIGFSGGSREQYFGPGTRLTVT.

The chain employs TRBV6-5 and TRBJ2-1; D could derive from TRBD1 or TRBD2 (5 bases each). This CDR3 comprises 14 residues. Germline-derived CDR1 and CDR2 are MNHEY and SVGAGI. Trimming cost V 2 bases and J 8 bases, with 13 bases left between them. The CDR3 DNA follows: TGTGCCAGCAGTTACAGGGGAGTTAGGTATGAGCAGTTCTTC. Protein sequence: CASSYRGVRYEQFF.

The chain links TRBV4-1 to TRBJ2-5; weak D call: TRBD1 (6 bases). Germline assignment: CDR1 MGHRA and CDR2 YSYEKL. The CDR3 length is 15 residues. V gave up 0 bases and J gave up 4 bases, with 12 bases separating them. The CDR3: CASSQDYRDRETQYF. CDR3 nucleotide sequence: TGCGCCAGCAGCCAAGATTACAGGGACCGAGAGACCCAGTACTTC.

The chain is built from TRBV20-1 and TRBJ2-1; no reliable D call. The CDR3 has 12 amino acids. Trimming took off 3 bases at V and 5 bases at J, with 8 bases between the two ends. Germline V gives CDR1 DFQATT, CDR2 SNEGSKA (reference sequence). CDR3 in amino acids: CSASSQDNEQFF. CDR3 nucleotides: TGCAGTGCTAGTAGTCAGGACAATGAGCAGTTCTTC.

The rearrangement joins TRBV28 to TRBJ2-5; 7 bases line up with TRBD2. CDR1 and CDR2 (germline): MDHEN, SYDVKM. The CDR3 totals 17 residues. With V trimmed by 0 bases and J by 1 base, 8 bases remained unmatched. CDR3 amino acids: CASSLWDGRFLQETQYF. Written as DNA, the CDR3 is TGTGCCAGCAGTTTATGGGACGGGAGGTTCCTCCAAGAGACCCAGTACTTC. The full variable domain, with the rest looked up from reference TRBV28 and TRBJ2-5, is DVKVTQSSRYLVKRTGEKVFLECVQDMDHENMFWYRQDPGLGLRLIYFSYDVKMKEKGDIPEGYSVSREKKERFSLILESASTNQTSMYLCASSLWDGRFLQETQYFGPGTRLLVL.

This clone was detected once. The CDR3 protein is CASSAQTSRQGSYGYTF. DNA of the CDR3: TGTGCCAGCAGCGCACAGACCAGTAGACAGGGTAGCTATGGCTACACCTTC. The J gene is TRBJ1-2, the V gene TRBV5-6, with 7 bases lining up with TRBD1. Germline V gene sequence: CDR1 SGHDT, CDR2 YYEEEE. The CDR3 is 17 amino acids. The junction had 16 bases not matched to a gene; V was cut back by 4 bases and J by 4 bases.

DNA of the CDR3: TGTGCCAGCAGCGTAGTGACTAGCGCCTCCTACGAGCAGTACTTC. It yields the protein CASSVVTSASYEQYF. V gene TRBV9 combines with J gene TRBJ2-7; 8 bases map to TRBD2. Per germline, CDR1 SGDLS and CDR2 YYNGEE. The J segment lost 0 bases and the V segment lost 0 bases, leaving 2 bases of the junction unmatched. The CDR3 has 15 residues.

The gene calls are TRBV27 and TRBJ2-3; D not certain. Germline CDR1 MNHEY, CDR2 SMNVEV (reference sequence). Deletions cut 8 bases from V and 5 bases from J, with 2 bases between. This CDR3 comprises 9 residues. The CDR3: CASGDTQYF. CDR3 nucleotide sequence: TGTGCCAGCGGAGATACGCAGTATTTT.

Here the CDR3 DNA reads TGCGCCAGCAGTCAGGGGTATAGCAATCAGCCCCAGCATTTT. This sequence encodes CASSQGYSNQPQHF. This chain links TRBV10-2 with TRBJ1-5; D may be TRBD1 (6 bases). V lost 5 bases to trimming and J lost 0 bases, with 8 bases between them. Germline assignment: CDR1 WSHSY and CDR2 SAAADI. The CDR3 runs 14 residues.

This chain connects TRBV5-5 to TRBJ1-5, with D unclear. With 1 base removed from V and 2 bases from J, the gap between germline ends came to 7 bases. The CDR3 has 14 residues. In germline, CDR1 is SGHKS, CDR2 YYEKEE (reference sequence). The DNA for the CDR3 is TGTGCCAGCAGCTTGTGGGGAGGCAATCAGCCCCAGCATTTT. Translated: CASSLWGGNQPQHF.

The V gene is TRBV5-1, the J gene TRBJ1-3; D call uncertain. The V gene lost 3 bases and the J gene lost 8 bases, with 18 bases spanning the gap. The V gene's germline CDR1 is SGHRS and CDR2 YFSETQ. The CDR3 totals 15 residues. CDR3 coding DNA: TGCGCCAGCAGCTCCGACACTTCTACGGTGGACACCATATATTTT. It codes for CASSSDTSTVDTIYF. Variable domain in full (rest from reference TRBV5-1 and TRBJ1-3): KAGVTQTPRYLIKTRGQQVTLSCSPISGHRSVSWYQQTPGQGLQFLFEYFSETQRNKGNFPGRFSGRQFSNSRSEMNVSTLELGDSALYLCASSSDTSTVDTIYFGEGSWLTVV.

The chain carries TRBV5-1 and TRBJ1-1, with 8 bases lining up with TRBD1. This CDR3 has 12 amino acids. V shed 0 bases and J 11 bases; nucleotides not matched to a gene: 3. Per germline, CDR1 SGHRS and CDR2 YFSETQ. The CDR3 nucleotides read TGCGCCAGCAGCTTGGAGGACAGGGTTGCTTTCTTT. Protein sequence: CASSLEDRVAFF.

This clone is a singleton in its sample. The chain recombines TRBV27 with TRBJ1-2, with D perhaps TRBD1 (6 bases). Trimming stripped 6 bases from V and 8 bases from J, with 13 bases between. The CDR3 covers 12 residues. Germline V gene lookup returns CDR1 MNHEY and CDR2 SMNVEV (reference sequence). The CDR3 reads CASRETGKGYTF. CDR3 nucleotides: TGTGCCAGCAGGGAGACAGGAAAGGGCTACACCTTC.